This TCR beta chain is drawn from a study of blood T cell repertoires in COVID-19. The CDR3 consists of 13 residues. V shed 3 bases and J shed 7 bases, with 12 bases lying between them. Germline V gives CDR1 MNHEY, CDR2 SMNVEV (reference sequence). Methods used by the authors: Reference gene primers were amplified, and this amplification served to estimate nucleated cell counts. Using immunoSEQ multiplex PCR, the repertoire was profiled, and TCRdb retains in-frame clones only, with some absent. V and J calls plus clone size are reproduced from that table; the DNA served to infer D and trimming. The data show about 290,000 clones, 75% to 90% seen once.

The receptor comes from a man between 40 and 49 years old with acute or convalescent COVID-19. Input material: peripheral blood. The rearrangement links TRBV27 to TRBJ1-2, with D tentatively TRBD1 (6 bases). The CDR3 protein is CASSFQGRGGYTF. CDR3 bases: TGTGCCAGCAGTTTTCAGGGGCGAGGTGGCTACACCTTC.